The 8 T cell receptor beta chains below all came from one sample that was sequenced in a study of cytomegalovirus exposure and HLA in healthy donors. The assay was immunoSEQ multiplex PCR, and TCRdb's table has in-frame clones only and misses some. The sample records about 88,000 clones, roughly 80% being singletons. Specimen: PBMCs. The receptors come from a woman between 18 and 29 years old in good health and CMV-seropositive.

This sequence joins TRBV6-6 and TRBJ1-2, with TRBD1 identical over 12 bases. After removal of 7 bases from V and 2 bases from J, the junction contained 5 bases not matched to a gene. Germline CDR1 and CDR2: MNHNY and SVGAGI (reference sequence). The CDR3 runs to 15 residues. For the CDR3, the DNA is TGTGCCAGCACCCAAGGGACAGGGGGCAACTATGGCTACACCTTC. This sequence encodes CASTQGTGGNYGYTF.

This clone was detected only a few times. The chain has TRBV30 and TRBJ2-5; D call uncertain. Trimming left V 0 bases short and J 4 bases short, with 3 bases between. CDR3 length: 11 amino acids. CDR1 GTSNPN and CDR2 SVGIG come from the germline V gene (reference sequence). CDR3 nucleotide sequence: TGTGCCTGGAGTGTCATAGAGACCCAGTACTTC. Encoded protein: CAWSVIETQYF.

CDR3 sequence: CASSQDFSYNEQFF. In nucleotides, the CDR3 is TGTGCCAGCAGCCAAGACTTCTCCTACAATGAGCAGTTCTTC. This chain connects TRBV4-2 to TRBJ2-1; no clear D. This CDR3 spans 14 amino acids. Per the germline V gene, CDR1 is LGHNA and CDR2 is YNFKEQ. V lost 0 bases, J lost 0 bases, and 3 bases lay in between.

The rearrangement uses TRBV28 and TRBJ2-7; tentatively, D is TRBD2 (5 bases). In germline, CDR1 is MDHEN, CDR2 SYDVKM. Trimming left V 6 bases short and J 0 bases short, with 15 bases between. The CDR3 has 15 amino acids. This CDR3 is CASSRLLGPSYEQYF. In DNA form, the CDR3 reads TGTGCCAGCAGCCGGTTACTAGGGCCCTCCTACGAGCAGTACTTC.

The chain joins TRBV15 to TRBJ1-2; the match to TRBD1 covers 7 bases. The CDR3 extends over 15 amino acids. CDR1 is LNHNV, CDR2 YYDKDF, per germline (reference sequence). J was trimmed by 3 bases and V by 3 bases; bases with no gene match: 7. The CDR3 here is CATSRKGTAHYGYTF. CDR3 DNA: TGTGCCACCAGCAGGAAAGGGACAGCTCACTATGGCTACACCTTC.

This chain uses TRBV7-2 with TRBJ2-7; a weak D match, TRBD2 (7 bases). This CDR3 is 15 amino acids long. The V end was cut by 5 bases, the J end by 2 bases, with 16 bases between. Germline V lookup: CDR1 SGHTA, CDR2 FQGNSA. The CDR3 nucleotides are TGTGCCAGCAGCACCCGGGGGGCCAGACCCTACGAGCAGTACTTC. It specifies CASSTRGARPYEQYF.

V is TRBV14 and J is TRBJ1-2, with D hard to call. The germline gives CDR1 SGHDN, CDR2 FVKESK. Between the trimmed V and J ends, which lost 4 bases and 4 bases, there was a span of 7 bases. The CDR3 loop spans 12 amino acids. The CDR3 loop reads CASSPAGYGYTF. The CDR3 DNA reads TGTGCCAGCAGCCCGGCGGGCTATGGCTACACCTTC.

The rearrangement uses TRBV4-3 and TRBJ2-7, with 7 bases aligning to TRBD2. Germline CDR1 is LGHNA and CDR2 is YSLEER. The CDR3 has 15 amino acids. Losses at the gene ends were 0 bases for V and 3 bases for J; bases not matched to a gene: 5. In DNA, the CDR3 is TGCGCCAGCAGCCAAGAGAGAGCTAGCGGCTACGAGCAGTACTTC. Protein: CASSQERASGYEQYF.